The 27 T cell receptor beta chains presented below share a single source sample, sequenced in a study of vaccination and CD4 T cells after COVID-19. TCRdb used MiXCR to reprocess the PCR reads, holding one entry per CDR3 protein. Seen here are tens of thousands of distinct CDR3 sequences, around 60% observed once, and the top ten hold around 1.1%. The input for sequencing was CD4+ T cells from blood, taken before SARS-CoV-2 vaccination. The receptors were sampled from a human donor who had recovered from COVID-19.

V and J are TRBV2 and TRBJ2-3, with TRBD2 matching over 7 bases. The junction had 7 bases not matched to a gene; V was cut back by 8 bases and J by 2 bases. Germline V lookup: CDR1 SNHLY, CDR2 FYNNEI. This CDR3 contains 14 residues. Written as DNA, the CDR3 is TGTGCCAGCCGCCGGGAGGCTAACACAGATACGCAGTATTTT. It encodes CASRREANTDTQYF.

CDR3 nucleotides: TGCAGTGCTCTCGCGAAGAACACCGGGGAGCTGTTTTTT. Translation gives CSALAKNTGELFF. The chain links TRBV20-1 to TRBJ2-2; D gene uncertain. V gave up 5 bases and J gave up 1 base, with 8 bases separating them. CDR3 length: 13 amino acids. Germline CDR1 reads DFQATT; CDR2 reads SNEGSKA (reference sequence).

The chain couples TRBV7-2 to TRBJ2-3; 9 bases match TRBD1. The CDR3 runs to 14 residues. V was pared by 4 bases and J by 6 bases, with 5 bases of the junction left unmatched. Germline values: CDR1 SGHTA, CDR2 FQGNSA. As DNA, the CDR3 is TGTGCCAGCAGCTCGGGACAGGGTTGGGATACGCAGTATTTT. Translation gives CASSSGQGWDTQYF.

J is TRBJ2-3 and V is TRBV5-4; 11 nucleotides agree with TRBD2. The CDR3 consists of 15 residues. In germline, CDR1 is SGHNT, CDR2 YYREEE (reference sequence). Trimming cost V 1 base and J 4 bases; bases outside gene matches: 2. In nucleotides, the CDR3 is TGTGCCAGCAGCTTGACTAGCGGGAGAGCAGATACGCAGTATTTT. Its translation: CASSLTSGRADTQYF.

The chain carries TRBV7-8 and TRBJ1-6; maybe TRBD1 (6 bases). In germline, CDR1 is SGHVS, CDR2 FQNEAQ. This CDR3 has 17 residues. Deletions cut 5 bases from V and 7 bases from J, with 21 bases between. CDR3 loop: CASSQTHRDMGNSPLHF. The CDR3, as DNA: TGTGCCAGCAGCCAAACCCACCGGGACATGGGGAATTCACCCCTCCACTTT.

The rearrangement links TRBV10-3 to TRBJ2-7; the D call may be TRBD1 or TRBD2 (6 bases each). The V end lost 0 bases, the J end lost 4 bases, and 13 bases lay between the germline ends. The CDR3 contains 15 residues. Germline values: CDR1 ENHRY, CDR2 SYGVKD. CDR3 loop: CAISESNWGAYEQYF. As DNA, the CDR3 is TGTGCCATCAGTGAGTCGAATTGGGGGGCTTACGAGCAGTACTTC.

The V call is TRBV7-8, the J call TRBJ2-7, with D tentatively TRBD1 (6 bases). The CDR3 is made up of 14 amino acids. The germline gives CDR1 SGHVS, CDR2 FQNEAQ. Trimming took 6 bases from V and 7 from J, leaving 19 bases between them. CDR3 DNA sequence: TGTGCCAGCAGACACGACAGGTGGTTTAAGGAGCAGTACTTC. Translation: CASRHDRWFKEQYF.

This clonotype was counted a few times. The chain uses TRBV20-1 and TRBJ2-1; maybe TRBD2 (6 bases). The V end was cut by 4 bases, the J end by 1 base, with 14 bases between. CDR1 and CDR2 from the germline V gene are DFQATT and SNEGSKA (reference sequence). There are 15 residues in the CDR3. CDR3: CSAISGSRSYNEQFF. As DNA, the CDR3 is TGCAGTGCTATATCCGGGAGTCGATCCTACAATGAGCAGTTCTTC.

J is TRBJ1-2 and V is TRBV5-4; D is ambiguous. The CDR3 has 13 residues. Germline V gene lookup returns CDR1 SGHNT and CDR2 YYREEE (reference sequence). V lost 0 bases to trimming and J lost 7 bases, with 10 bases between them. The CDR3 sequence: CASSLGGVPGYTF. The CDR3 DNA sequence: TGTGCCAGCAGCTTGGGTGGGGTCCCTGGCTACACCTTC.

The chain carries TRBV20-1 and TRBJ2-1, with 9 bases lining up with TRBD2. Losses at the gene ends were 3 bases for V and 0 bases for J; bases not matched to a gene: 6. Germline loops: CDR1 DFQATT, CDR2 SNEGSKA (reference sequence). The CDR3 has 16 amino acids. The CDR3 nucleotides read TGCAGTGCTAGGAGTAGCGGGAGCAGCTCCTACAATGAGCAGTTCTTC. Translated, it gives CSARSSGSSSYNEQFF.

This chain connects TRBV19 to TRBJ1-1; D may be TRBD1 (6 bases). This CDR3 is 15 amino acids long. Germline V gene lookup returns CDR1 LNHDA and CDR2 SQIVND (reference sequence). With 6 bases removed from V and 1 base from J, the gap between germline ends came to 15 bases. The CDR3 is CASRTGFGGNTEAFF. The CDR3 region has the DNA TGTGCCAGTAGGACAGGTTTTGGTGGGAACACTGAAGCTTTCTTT.

The chain carries TRBV24-1 and TRBJ2-5; D possibly corresponds to TRBD1 (5 bases). This CDR3 contains 15 residues. Germline assignment: CDR1 KGHDR and CDR2 SFDVKD. V shed 2 bases and J shed 1 base, with 10 bases lying between them. In DNA, the CDR3 is TGTGCCACCAGTGATTCCGACAGAATCCAAGAGACCCAGTACTTC. The encoded protein is CATSDSDRIQETQYF.

The V gene is TRBV6-1, the J gene TRBJ1-6; tentative D call: TRBD1 (6 bases). V was trimmed by 5 bases and J by 9 bases, leaving 14 bases between them. The CDR3 consists of 14 residues. Germline CDR1 reads MNHNS; CDR2 reads SASEGT. The CDR3 loop reads CASSKGEIGSPLHF. CDR3 DNA: TGTGCCAGCAGTAAGGGGGAGATCGGTTCACCCCTCCACTTT.

The rearrangement joins TRBV6-5 to TRBJ1-1; unclear D gene. CDR1 is MNHEY, CDR2 SVGAGI, per germline. The ends were cut back, 0 bases at V and 11 bases at J, with 10 bases in the middle. The CDR3 contains 12 residues. The CDR3 DNA follows: TGTGCCAGCAGTTACTCGATCCGGCCTGCTTTCTTT. Its translation: CASSYSIRPAFF.

V and J are TRBV7-8 and TRBJ2-2; no clear D gene. With 2 bases removed from V and 2 bases from J, the gap between germline ends came to 3 bases. The V gene's germline CDR1 is SGHVS and CDR2 FQNEAQ. The CDR3 consists of 13 residues. The CDR3 DNA sequence: TGTGCCAGCAGCTTATCAAACACCGGGGAGCTGTTTTTT. It yields the protein CASSLSNTGELFF.

The V gene is TRBV30, the J gene TRBJ2-7; 7 bases are shared with TRBD2. Germline V gene lookup returns CDR1 GTSNPN and CDR2 SVGIG (reference sequence). Trimming removed 0 bases from V and 7 bases from J; junction bases left unmatched: 9. The CDR3 spans 14 residues. In nucleotides, the CDR3 is TGTGCCTGGAGTGTACTTCGGGAGGAGGGTGAGCAGTACTTC. Translation: CAWSVLREEGEQYF.

This clonotype showed up just a few times. This chain joins TRBV20-1 and TRBJ1-5, with unresolved D. CDR3 size: 12 residues. V lost 0 bases and J 4 bases, leaving 4 bases between the germline ends. CDR1 is DFQATT, CDR2 SNEGSKA, per germline (reference sequence). DNA for the CDR3: TGCAGTGCTAGAGATAATAATCAGCCCCAGCATTTT. Amino acid sequence: CSARDNNQPQHF.

This sequence joins TRBV7-4 and TRBJ2-5; D may correspond to TRBD1 or TRBD2 (5 bases each). V was trimmed by 3 bases and J by 1 base, leaving 18 bases between them. The germline CDR1 and CDR2 sequences are SGHVT and SQSDAQ. The CDR3 has 17 residues. CDR3 region: CASSLDGNRDLQETQYF. The DNA for the CDR3 is TGTGCCAGCAGCTTGGACGGGAACCGGGACCTCCAAGAGACCCAGTACTTC.

This chain links TRBV5-4 with TRBJ2-7; D might be TRBD2 (6 bases). V dropped 4 bases and J dropped 4 bases, with 18 bases sitting between them. The CDR3 is made up of 15 amino acids. The germline gives CDR1 SGHNT, CDR2 YYREEE (reference sequence). The CDR3 spells CASSGPGGLQYEQYF. As DNA, the CDR3 is TGTGCCAGCAGCGGCCCCGGGGGTCTCCAATACGAGCAGTACTTC.

J is TRBJ2-2 and V is TRBV27; 12 bases align to TRBD2. Germline trimming cut 5 bases from V and 8 bases from J; bases unmatched to any gene: 6. This CDR3 spans 15 amino acids. Per germline, CDR1 MNHEY and CDR2 SMNVEV (reference sequence). The CDR3 protein is CASSRRLAGEGELFF. CDR3 bases: TGTGCCAGCAGTCGGAGACTAGCGGGAGAGGGGGAGCTGTTTTTT.

The chain recombines TRBV20-1 with TRBJ1-5; TRBD1 might be the D (6 bases). Germline lookup yields CDR1 DFQATT and CDR2 SNEGSKA (reference sequence). The CDR3 contains 14 residues. The V gene lost 5 bases and the J gene lost 0 bases, with 11 bases spanning the gap. CDR3 coding DNA: TGCAGTGCTGCCAGGGGTTATAGCAATCAGCCCCAGCATTTT. Protein product: CSAARGYSNQPQHF.

The rearrangement links TRBV6-1 to TRBJ2-7, with D unresolved. V lost 6 bases, J lost 5 bases, and 17 bases lay in between. Germline CDR1 MNHNS, CDR2 SASEGT. The CDR3 has 14 residues. The CDR3 loop reads CASRIASRPHEQYF. Written as DNA, the CDR3 is TGTGCCAGCAGAATAGCTTCCCGCCCCCACGAGCAGTACTTC.

The chain is built from TRBV28 and TRBJ1-5; D remains ambiguous. This CDR3 spans 15 amino acids. Between the trimmed V and J ends, which lost 6 bases and 7 bases, there was a span of 19 bases. Germline V gives CDR1 MDHEN, CDR2 SYDVKM. CDR3 residues: CASRLGGGSGQPQHF. CDR3 bases: TGTGCCAGCAGGTTGGGTGGAGGGAGCGGGCAGCCCCAGCATTTT.

On this clonotype itself: A junction boundary mismatches the germline segment, possibly from a read error. This chain joins TRBV7-9 and TRBJ2-3; perhaps D is TRBD1 or TRBD2 (5 bases each). This CDR3 is 13 amino acids long. CDR1 and CDR2 from the germline V gene are SEHNR and FQNEAQ (reference sequence). Here the CDR3 reads CASSWDRTDTQYF. CDR3 nucleotides: TGTGCCAGCAGCTGGGACCGCACGGATACGCAGTATTTT.

This clonotype was counted between two and nine times. Since no conserved phenylalanine or tryptophan closes the CDR3, a read error is the likely cause. No DNA is shown, since the ends of the CDR3 on it are uncertain; the CDR3 is the one TCRdb lists. The genes are TRBV27 and TRBJ2-7. Germline CDR1 reads MNHEY; CDR2 reads SMNVEV (reference sequence). Counting both end residues, the CDR3 totals 8 amino acids. The CDR3 protein is CASSFGSL.

This chain uses TRBV6-1 with TRBJ1-5; D remains ambiguous. Trimming took off 6 bases at V and 2 bases at J, with 14 bases between the two ends. Germline assignment: CDR1 MNHNS and CDR2 SASEGT. The CDR3 length is 15 residues. The CDR3 loop reads CASRSTVVGNQPQHF. In DNA form, the CDR3 reads TGTGCCAGCAGGTCTACAGTCGTGGGCAATCAGCCCCAGCATTTT.

This clonotype appeared once. The chain joins TRBV28 to TRBJ1-1; TRBD1 matches at 7 bases. The germline V gene has CDR1 MDHEN and CDR2 SYDVKM. V dropped 10 bases and J dropped 2; count of bases not matched to a gene: 10. The CDR3 totals 14 residues. CDR3 sequence: CAISGRTGNTEAFF. The CDR3 coding sequence is TGTGCCATCTCCGGACGGACAGGAAACACTGAAGCTTTCTTT.